This is a list of T cell receptor beta chains from one sample in a study of blood T cell repertoires in COVID-19. Using immunoSEQ multiplex PCR, the repertoire was profiled, and TCRdb retains in-frame clones only, with some absent. Among roughly 200,000 clones, less than 85% were seen once, and the ten largest hold about 17%. Material: PBMCs or T cells enriched from blood (not recorded which). Receptor source: a man aged 40-49 years who had recovered from COVID-19. The CDR3 runs from the conserved cysteine through the conserved F or W. The order of the fields is J gene, V gene, CDR3 protein.

>TRBJ2-7|TRBV29-1
CSVEGGSSVNYEQYF
>TRBJ2-3|TRBV6-5
CASSSIGSTDTQYF
>TRBJ1-1|TRBV11-1
CASSLDTGTEAFF
>TRBJ2-3|TRBV19
CASSIVGTGEDTQYF
>TRBJ1-1|TRBV11-2
CASRPINRGFTEAFF
>TRBJ2-1|TRBV5-1
CASKGLAFSDEQFF
>TRBJ2-5|TRBV12-3/TRBV12-4
CASSITSQETQYF
>TRBJ2-7|TRBV29-1
CSVEGLAGGRYEQYF
>TRBJ2-1|TRBV19
CASSSPGVGHNEQFF
>TRBJ1-2|TRBV30
CAWSVRTGFRSNYGYTF
>TRBJ1-1|TRBV7-2
CASSLISNSANTEAFF
>TRBJ2-3|TRBV24-1
CATSAFSGSSDTQYF
>TRBJ2-4|TRBV12-3/TRBV12-4
CASSLDGTGLAFF